This TCR beta chain came from a study of CD4 T cells in relation to SARS-CoV-2 and coronaviruses. Study conclusions and caveats: No donor gave both pre-pandemic and post-infection samples. No crossreactivity against non-spike viral proteins was tested here. About 65% of donors had memory CD4+ clonotypes crossrecognizing SARS-CoV-2 and common cold coronavirus spike.

This CDR3 is built from 14 residues. CDR1 and CDR2 (germline): MNHEY, SVGEGT. V lost 2 bases and J lost 5, with 12 bases in between. The unexposed donors gave CD4+ T cells in about 2010-2019, prior to COVID-19. The assay was immunoSEQ multiplex PCR, and TCRdb's table has in-frame clones only and misses some. Found here are under 70,000 clones, 75% to 90% of them singletons; the top ten hold about 1.3%. On this clone itself: The antigen is undetermined.

Sequencing used memory CD4+ T cells from PBMCs. This TCR derives from a human donor in good health. The chain combines TRBV6-2 or TRBV6-3 with TRBJ2-5; D perhaps matches TRBD1 (5 bases). CDR3 residues: CASSYTGPGETQYF. The CDR3 bases are TGTGCCAGCAGTTACACAGGACCCGGGGAGACCCAGTACTTC.